A single sample gave rise to the 28 T cell receptor beta chains below, sequenced in a study of shared clonotypes between healthy human individuals. TCRdb keeps only in-frame clones here, not all; method: immunoSEQ multiplex PCR. Of roughly 2 million clones in the sample, 90% to 95% are singletons; the top ten hold under 0.15%. Input material: naive CD4+ T cells sorted from blood. The subset: CD45RA+ positively selected. All receptors derive from a young man in good health.

J is TRBJ1-4 and V is TRBV2, with D perhaps matching TRBD1 (5 bases). Trimming shortened V by 3 bases and J by 8 bases, and 13 bases separated the two germline ends. CDR1 SNHLY and CDR2 FYNNEI come from the germline V gene. The CDR3 sequence is 14 residues long. DNA of the CDR3: TGTGCCAGCAGTGAGTTTTACGAGGGGGAAAAACTGTTTTTT. Translation: CASSEFYEGEKLFF.

J is TRBJ2-7 and V is TRBV7-2; D gene uncertain. Germline assignment: CDR1 SGHTA and CDR2 FQGNSA. Trimming pared 5 bases from V and 3 bases from J, leaving 5 bases between. This CDR3 comprises 11 residues. DNA of the CDR3: TGTGCCAGCAGCCGGTTCTACGAGCAGTACTTC. It translates to CASSRFYEQYF.

This chain connects TRBV6-6 to TRBJ1-6; no clear D gene. Germline V gene lookup returns CDR1 MNHNY and CDR2 SVGAGI (reference sequence). V was shortened by 5 bases and J by 0 bases, with 8 bases between the two germline ends. CDR3 length: 15 residues. CDR3 sequence reads: CASSPGDSYNSPLHF. As DNA, the CDR3 is TGTGCCAGCAGTCCCGGGGACTCCTATAATTCACCCCTCCACTTT.

As to this clone: Within the sample, other DNA sequences also encode this same CDR3. The chain uses TRBV9 and TRBJ2-3, with D possibly TRBD2 on 7 matching bases. The CDR3 is 14 amino acids. The germline gives CDR1 SGDLS, CDR2 YYNGEE. Trimming shortened V by 0 bases and J by 4 bases, and 9 bases separated the two germline ends. Here the CDR3 reads CASSVAGGPDTQYF. The CDR3 DNA reads TGTGCCAGCAGCGTAGCGGGGGGCCCAGATACGCAGTATTTT.

CDR3 residues: CASSQDRSLKDTQYF. The CDR3 DNA reads TGTGCCAGCAGTCAGGACAGGTCTTTAAAAGATACGCAGTATTTT. This sequence joins TRBV7-2 and TRBJ2-3; 7 positions match TRBD1. Trimming cost V 6 bases and J 5 bases; bases outside gene matches: 11. CDR1 and CDR2 from the germline V gene are SGHTA and FQGNSA. This CDR3 is 15 amino acids long. Based on the CDR3 plus reference TRBV7-2 and TRBJ2-3, the full variable domain is GAGVSQSPSNKVTEKGKDVELRCDPISGHTALYWYRQSLGQGLEFLIYFQGNSAPDKSGLPSDRFSAERTGGSVSTLTIQRTQQEDSAVYLCASSQDRSLKDTQYFGPGTRLTVL.

The rearrangement joins TRBV6-6 to TRBJ1-2; D is unclear. In germline, CDR1 is MNHNY, CDR2 SVGAGI (reference sequence). CDR3 length equals 13 residues. Trimming took 0 bases from V and 8 from J, leaving 10 bases between them. The CDR3 DNA is TGTGCCAGCAGTTACTCACGGGAAGGAGGCTACACCTTC. Translated, it gives CASSYSREGGYTF.

The chain employs TRBV20-1 and TRBJ2-7; no firm D call. V was cut by 6 bases and J by 8 bases, with 14 bases left in between. Germline CDR1 is DFQATT and CDR2 is SNEGSKA (reference sequence). The CDR3 is 11 amino acids. The CDR3 DNA follows: TGCAGTGCCGCGGACCAGCTCAAGCAGTACTTC. Its protein product is CSAADQLKQYF.

This chain joins TRBV10-3 and TRBJ2-1; 7 bases agree with TRBD2. The V gene's germline CDR1 is ENHRY and CDR2 SYGVKD. The ends lost 5 bases at V and 6 bases at J; junction bases unmatched: 10. This CDR3 comprises 15 residues. The CDR3 sequence is CAISRASGFTNEQFF. The DNA of the CDR3 is TGTGCCATCAGTAGGGCTAGCGGTTTCACCAATGAGCAGTTCTTC.

V gene TRBV7-9 combines with J gene TRBJ2-2; 10 nucleotides match TRBD2. The CDR3 covers 16 residues. CDR1 SEHNR and CDR2 FQNEAQ come from the germline V gene (reference sequence). With V trimmed by 2 bases and J by 9 bases, 9 bases remained unmatched. This chain's CDR3 is CASSLRLAGADRELFF. The CDR3 DNA follows: TGTGCCAGCAGCTTAAGGCTAGCGGGAGCCGATAGGGAGCTGTTTTTT. The whole variable domain, filled in from reference TRBV7-9 and TRBJ2-2, reads DTGVSQNPRHKITKRGQNVTFRCDPISEHNRLYWYRQTLGQGPEFLTYFQNEAQLEKSRLLSDRFSAERPKGSFSTLEIQRTEQGDSAMYLCASSLRLAGADRELFFGEGSRLTVL.

With regard to this clone: Germline is not matched at one junction end, which may reflect a read error. This rearrangement joins TRBV11-3 to TRBJ2-2; D is undetermined. The CDR3 contains 13 residues. The germline V gene encodes CDR1 SGHNT and CDR2 YENEEA. The CDR3 loop is CASSLGNNGELFF. The CDR3 coding sequence is TGTGCCAGCAGCTTAGGAAACAACGGGGAGCTGTTTTTT.

J is TRBJ2-5 and V is TRBV19; D unclear. V lost 5 bases and J 2 bases, leaving 9 bases between the germline ends. The CDR3 consists of 13 residues. The germline V gene encodes CDR1 LNHDA and CDR2 SQIVND (reference sequence). In DNA form, the CDR3 reads TGTGCCAGTAGTGATATGAATCAAGAGACCCAGTACTTC. It codes for CASSDMNQETQYF.

Notes on this clone: Other DNA sequences in the sample encode the same CDR3. This rearrangement joins TRBV10-1 to TRBJ2-6; D is uncertain. The CDR3 is 13 amino acids. V was pared by 0 bases and J by 3 bases, with 0 bases between. Germline V gene sequence: CDR1 WNHNN, CDR2 SYGVQD (reference sequence). CDR3 region: CASSESGANVLTF. CDR3 sequence (DNA): TGCGCCAGCAGTGAGTCTGGGGCCAACGTCCTGACTTTC.

The rearrangement uses TRBV27 and TRBJ2-1; D might be TRBD2 (6 bases). This CDR3 has 15 residues. Trimming removed 6 bases at V and 0 bases at J, with 12 bases between. From germline, CDR1 is MNHEY and CDR2 SMNVEV (reference sequence). CDR3 sequence (DNA): TGTGCCAGCAGATTAAGCGGGCCCTCCTACAATGAGCAGTTCTTC. Amino acids: CASRLSGPSYNEQFF.

In its sample, this clone was seen once. The CDR3 DNA sequence: TGTGCCAGTAGTATCCCCACCGGACCTACTAACTATGGCTACACCTTC. Encoded protein: CASSIPTGPTNYGYTF. The V gene is TRBV19, the J gene TRBJ1-2, with D uncertain. Trimming pared 3 bases from V and 0 bases from J, leaving 14 bases between. This CDR3 comprises 16 residues. Germline CDR1 LNHDA, CDR2 SQIVND (reference sequence). Supplemented by reference TRBV19 and TRBJ1-2, the full variable domain reads DGGITQSPKYLFRKEGQNVTLSCEQNLNHDAMYWYRQDPGQGLRLIYYSQIVNDFQKGDIAEGYSVSREKKESFPLTVTSAQKNPTAFYLCASSIPTGPTNYGYTFGSGTRLTVV.

The chain links TRBV6-1 to TRBJ1-6, with TRBD1 identical over 9 bases. V shed 6 bases and J 8 bases; nucleotides not matched to a gene: 5. Germline V gene sequence: CDR1 MNHNS, CDR2 SASEGT. The CDR3 extends over 14 amino acids. Here the CDR3 DNA reads TGTGCCAGCAGGATAGGGGACAGGGATTCACCCCTCCACTTT. Translating it yields CASRIGDRDSPLHF.

The V and J genes are TRBV9 and TRBJ1-3; 9 positions match TRBD1. The CDR3 length is 21 residues. V dropped 2 bases and J dropped 0; count of bases not matched to a gene: 18. The germline gives CDR1 SGDLS, CDR2 YYNGEE. The CDR3 DNA is TGTGCCAGCAGCGTTATTACGCCGGGACAGGGCCTCACCAGCTCTGGAAACACCATATATTTT. Translation gives CASSVITPGQGLTSSGNTIYF.

The gene calls are TRBV19 and TRBJ1-1; 8 nucleotides match TRBD1. Unmatched junction bases numbered 10, after V lost 6 bases and J lost 1 base. Germline V gene data show CDR1 as LNHDA and CDR2 as SQIVND (reference sequence). CDR3 size: 16 residues. The CDR3 reads CASSPISGTGNTEAFF. CDR3 DNA: TGTGCCAGTAGCCCCATTTCCGGGACAGGGAACACTGAAGCTTTCTTT.

This chain links TRBV5-4 with TRBJ2-5, with 12 bases lining up with TRBD1. Looked up from germline, CDR1 is SGHNT and CDR2 is YYREEE (reference sequence). The CDR3 consists of 17 residues. V was clipped by 0 bases and J by 5 bases; unmatched bases: 8. CDR3 sequence (DNA): TGTGCCAGCAGCTTGGAGGGACAGGGGGCGGGTTGGGAGACCCAGTACTTC. Protein sequence: CASSLEGQGAGWETQYF.

The CDR3 reads CASSYAGTGLYEQYF. CDR3 coding DNA: TGTGCCAGCAGTTACGCGGGGACAGGGCTCTACGAGCAGTACTTC. The chain has TRBV6-5 and TRBJ2-7, with 9 bases lining up with TRBD1. Per the germline V gene, CDR1 is MNHEY and CDR2 is SVGAGI. Trimming cost V 2 bases and J 3 bases; bases outside gene matches: 5. The CDR3 contains 15 residues.

The chain employs TRBV30 and TRBJ2-3, with D maybe TRBD1 (5 bases). Trimming removed 3 bases at V and 8 bases at J, with 15 bases between. The germline gives CDR1 GTSNPN, CDR2 SVGIG (reference sequence). The CDR3 runs to 13 residues. The DNA for the CDR3 is TGTGCCTGGAGCGCCTCCAGGGCCCCTACGCAGTATTTT. Protein product: CAWSASRAPTQYF.

V gene TRBV29-1 combines with J gene TRBJ2-7, with D hard to call. The CDR3 runs to 12 residues. V lost 7 bases and J lost 3, with 13 bases in between. Germline assignment: CDR1 SQVTM and CDR2 ANQGSEA. The chain's CDR3 is CSAADAYYEQYF. The DNA of the CDR3 is TGCAGCGCTGCGGACGCCTACTACGAGCAGTACTTC.

The chain is built from TRBV15 and TRBJ2-2; TRBD1 aligns across 7 bases. Unmatched junction bases numbered 6, after V lost 5 bases and J lost 3 bases. Germline lookup yields CDR1 LNHNV and CDR2 YYDKDF (reference sequence). There are 15 residues in the CDR3. CDR3 in DNA: TGTGCCACCAGCCCCCGACAGGGATACACCGGGGAGCTGTTTTTT. Its protein is CATSPRQGYTGELFF.

This clone was recorded only once. V and J are TRBV5-6 and TRBJ1-3, with a tentative D call TRBD1 (5 bases). V was shortened by 0 bases and J by 0 bases, with 10 bases between the two germline ends. CDR3 length: 16 residues. Germline CDR1 reads SGHDT; CDR2 reads YYEEEE. The CDR3 DNA reads as TGTGCCAGCAGCTTGGTGCCGGGGGGCTCTGGAAACACCATATATTTT. This translates into CASSLVPGGSGNTIYF. Based on the CDR3 plus reference TRBV5-6 and TRBJ1-3, the full variable domain is DAGVTQSPTHLIKTRGQQVTLRCSPKSGHDTVSWYQQALGQGPQFIFQYYEEEERQRGNFPDRFSGHQFPNYSSELNVNALLLGDSALYLCASSLVPGGSGNTIYFGEGSWLTVV.

This clone was counted only a few times. The chain links TRBV4-1 to TRBJ1-6; D not resolved. The CDR3 runs to 13 residues. CDR1 is MGHRA, CDR2 YSYEKL, per germline. V lost 0 bases and J lost 12, with 9 bases in between. In DNA form, the CDR3 reads TGCGCCAGCAGCCAAGATTTAGGATTACCCCTCCACTTT. Encoded protein: CASSQDLGLPLHF.

This clone appeared a single time. This chain joins TRBV9 and TRBJ2-3, with a tentative D call TRBD2 (6 bases). Germline lookup yields CDR1 SGDLS and CDR2 YYNGEE. This CDR3 spans 15 amino acids. Trimming took off 6 bases at V and 0 bases at J, with 14 bases between the two ends. The CDR3 region has the DNA TGTGCCAGCACCCTCCGCGGGGAAAGCACAGATACGCAGTATTTT. Translating gives CASTLRGESTDTQYF.

This clone was detected only once. This chain uses TRBV5-1 with TRBJ1-1; unclear D gene. CDR3 length equals 13 residues. Germline assignment: CDR1 SGHRS and CDR2 YFSETQ. V was shortened by 0 bases and J by 5 bases, with 8 bases between the two germline ends. CDR3 nucleotide sequence: TGCGCCAGCAGCTTGGTTTTGAGTACTGAAGCTTTCTTT. It yields the protein CASSLVLSTEAFF. Looking up the rest from reference TRBV5-1 and TRBJ1-1 gives the full variable domain: KAGVTQTPRYLIKTRGQQVTLSCSPISGHRSVSWYQQTPGQGLQFLFEYFSETQRNKGNFPGRFSGRQFSNSRSEMNVSTLELGDSALYLCASSLVLSTEAFFGQGTRLTVV.

V usage is TRBV6-1 and J usage is TRBJ2-3; TRBD2 matches 7 bases. The CDR3 is 14 amino acids. V was clipped by 6 bases and J by 1 base; unmatched bases: 4. Per germline, CDR1 MNHNS and CDR2 SASEGT. CDR3: CASRNLAGTDTQYF. The CDR3 DNA reads TGTGCCAGCAGGAATCTAGCGGGCACAGATACGCAGTATTTT.

The V gene is TRBV5-1, the J gene TRBJ2-3, with 7 bases lining up with TRBD2. The CDR3 is 16 amino acids. The ends lost 4 bases at V and 0 bases at J; junction bases unmatched: 8. The germline V gene encodes CDR1 SGHRS and CDR2 YFSETQ. The CDR3 region has the DNA TGCGCCAGCAGCCCACCAGCGGGGTTTAGCACAGATACGCAGTATTTT. It translates to CASSPPAGFSTDTQYF.